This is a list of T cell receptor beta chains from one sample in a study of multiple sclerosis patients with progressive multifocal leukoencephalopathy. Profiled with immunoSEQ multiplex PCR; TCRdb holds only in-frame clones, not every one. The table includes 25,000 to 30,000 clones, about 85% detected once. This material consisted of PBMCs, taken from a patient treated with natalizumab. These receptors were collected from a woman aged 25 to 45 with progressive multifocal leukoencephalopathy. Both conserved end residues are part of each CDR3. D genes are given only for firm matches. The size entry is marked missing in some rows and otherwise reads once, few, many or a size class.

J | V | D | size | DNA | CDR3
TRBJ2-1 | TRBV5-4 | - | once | TGTGCCAGCAGCACCCTAGCAGGCGAGCAGTTCTTC | CASSTLAGEQFF
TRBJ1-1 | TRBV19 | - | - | TGTGCCAGTAGTATGGGACTCAGATGGGACACTGAAGCTTTCTTT | CASSMGLRWDTEAFF
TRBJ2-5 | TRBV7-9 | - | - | TGTGCCAGCAGTCCCTTTGCCCAAGAGACCCAGTACTTC | CASSPFAQETQYF
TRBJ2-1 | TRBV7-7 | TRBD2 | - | TGTGCCAGCAGCCAGACGACTAGCAAACGCGGTGAGCAGTTCTTC | CASSQTTSKRGEQFF
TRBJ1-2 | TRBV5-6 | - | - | TGTGCCAGCAGCTTGGCAGGGGCGATTCCTAACTATGGCTACACCTTC | CASSLAGAIPNYGYTF
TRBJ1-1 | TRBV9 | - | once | TGTGCCAGCAGCGTTGGGGTGCTAGACACTGAAGCTTTCTTT | CASSVGVLDTEAFF
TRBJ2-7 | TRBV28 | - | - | TGTGCCAGCAGTCAGCCACAGGGAGGGCAGTACTTC | CASSQPQGGQYF
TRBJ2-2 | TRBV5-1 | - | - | TGCGCCAGCAGCGTAGACTTGACCACCGGGGAGCTGTTTTTT | CASSVDLTTGELFF
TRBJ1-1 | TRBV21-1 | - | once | TGTGCCAGCAGCAAAAGGCAGCGCTTGAACACTGAAGCTTTCTTT | CASSKRQRLNTEAFF
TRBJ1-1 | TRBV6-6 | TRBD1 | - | TGTGCCAGCAGCTTGGACAGGTTGGGGGTAAGCACTGAAGCTTTCTTT | CASSLDRLGVSTEAFF
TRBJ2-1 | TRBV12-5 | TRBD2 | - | TGTGCTAGTGGTCCTTCGGGGGGTGCACCCCCGTTCTTC | CASGPSGGAPPFF
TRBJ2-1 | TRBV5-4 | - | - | TGTGCCAGCAGCTTGGGACTAGGGTTGAATGAGCAGTTCTTC | CASSLGLGLNEQFF
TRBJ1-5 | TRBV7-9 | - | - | TGTGCCAGCAGCTTAACTCCAGGGACACGGAGGGATCAGCCCCAGCATTTT | CASSLTPGTRRDQPQHF
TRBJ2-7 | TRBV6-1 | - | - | TGTGCCAGCAGACGCGAGCCAGGGCTAGAGCAGTACTTC | CASRREPGLEQYF
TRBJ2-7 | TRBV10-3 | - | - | TGTGCCATCAGTGAGTTCGGGAGTGCCGAGCAGTACTTC | CAISEFGSAEQYF
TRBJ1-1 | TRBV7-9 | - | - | TGTGCCAGCGCAGGGGTCACTGAAGCTTTCTTT | CASAGVTEAFF
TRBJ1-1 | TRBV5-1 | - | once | TGCGCCAGCAGCTCCTTGGGACCCGAGGGGACTGAAGCTTTCTTT | CASSSLGPEGTEAFF
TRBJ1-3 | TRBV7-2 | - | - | TGTGCCAGCAGCTTCCCGGGGTCCTCTGGAAACACCATATATTTT | CASSFPGSSGNTIYF
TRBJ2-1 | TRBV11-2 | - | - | TGTGCCAGCAGCTTATTAGGGGGTTCCTACAATGAGCAGTTCTTC | CASSLLGGSYNEQFF
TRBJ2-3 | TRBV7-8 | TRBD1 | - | TGTGCCAGCAGCTTTGGGACAGACACAGATACGCAGTATTTT | CASSFGTDTDTQYF
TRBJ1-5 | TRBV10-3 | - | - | TGTGCCATCAGTGACCCCAACGGTCAGCCCCAGCATTTT | CAISDPNGQPQHF
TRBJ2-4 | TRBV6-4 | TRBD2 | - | TGTGCCAGCAGTGACAACGCGGGGGGGCTGGACATTCAGTACTTC | CASSDNAGGLDIQYF
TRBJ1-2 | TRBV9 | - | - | TGTGCCAGCAGCGTAGAACCGGGCTATGGCTACACCTTC | CASSVEPGYGYTF
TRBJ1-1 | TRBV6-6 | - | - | TGTGCCAGCAGTCCTGACGTTTGGGGTGAAGCTTTCTTT | CASSPDVWGEAFF
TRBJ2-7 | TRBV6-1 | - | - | TGTGCCAGCAGTGAAGGGGGGGCCCCCTACGAGCAGTACTTC | CASSEGGAPYEQYF
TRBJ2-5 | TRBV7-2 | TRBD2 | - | TGTGCCAGCAGCTTAAGGCGGGGGGGCCAAGAGACCCAGTACTTC | CASSLRRGGQETQYF
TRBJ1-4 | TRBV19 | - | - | TGTGCCAGTACCTGGACATTCCCTAATGAAAAACTGTTTTTT | CASTWTFPNEKLFF
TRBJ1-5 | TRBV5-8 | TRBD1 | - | TGTGCCAGCAGCTACCGGGACAGGCCTAGCGTCGATCAGCCCCAGCATTTT | CASSYRDRPSVDQPQHF
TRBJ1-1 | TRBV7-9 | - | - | TGTGCCAGCAGCCCCAGACTCTGGGGTATGGGTTCGGACACTGAAGCTTTCTTT | CASSPRLWGMGSDTEAFF
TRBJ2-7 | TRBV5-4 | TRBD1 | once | TGTGCCAGCAGCCACCGGGACAGCTACGAGCAGTACTTC | CASSHRDSYEQYF
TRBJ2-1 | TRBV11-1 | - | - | TGTGCCAGCAGTCTCCCCGGACTTCTTAAGAATGAGCAGTTCTTC | CASSLPGLLKNEQFF
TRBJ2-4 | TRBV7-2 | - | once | TGTGTCAGCATCCGGGGAAACATTCAGTACTTC | CVSIRGNIQYF